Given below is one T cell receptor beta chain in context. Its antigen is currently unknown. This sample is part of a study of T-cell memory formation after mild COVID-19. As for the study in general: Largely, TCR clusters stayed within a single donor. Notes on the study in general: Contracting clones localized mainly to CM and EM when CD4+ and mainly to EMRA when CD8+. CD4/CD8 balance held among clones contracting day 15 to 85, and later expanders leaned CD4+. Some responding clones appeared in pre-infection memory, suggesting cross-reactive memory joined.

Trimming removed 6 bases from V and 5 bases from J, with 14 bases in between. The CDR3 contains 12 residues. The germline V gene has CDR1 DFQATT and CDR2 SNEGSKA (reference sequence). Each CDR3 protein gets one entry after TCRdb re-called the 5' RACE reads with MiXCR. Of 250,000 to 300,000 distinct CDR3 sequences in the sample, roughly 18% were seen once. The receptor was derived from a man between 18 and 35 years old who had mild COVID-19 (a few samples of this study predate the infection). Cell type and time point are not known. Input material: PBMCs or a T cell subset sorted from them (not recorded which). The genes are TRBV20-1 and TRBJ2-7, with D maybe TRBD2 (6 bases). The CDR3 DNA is TGCAGTGCCCGGGGGACTCTCGACGAGCAGTACGTC. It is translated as CSARGTLDEQYV.